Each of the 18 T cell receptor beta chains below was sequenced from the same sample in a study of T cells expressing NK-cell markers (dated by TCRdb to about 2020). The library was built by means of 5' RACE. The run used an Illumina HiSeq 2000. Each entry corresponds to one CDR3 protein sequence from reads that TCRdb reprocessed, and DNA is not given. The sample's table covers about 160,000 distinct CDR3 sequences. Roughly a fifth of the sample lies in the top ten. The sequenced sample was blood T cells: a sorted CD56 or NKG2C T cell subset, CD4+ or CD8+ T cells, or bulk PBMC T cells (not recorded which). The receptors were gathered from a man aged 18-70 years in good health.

The CDR3 loop is CASSQDVGGGPQETQYF. The genes are TRBV4-2 and TRBJ2-5; the TCRdb call, TRBD1, lacks DNA for checking. In germline, CDR1 is LGHNA, CDR2 YNFKEQ. This CDR3 is 17 amino acids long.

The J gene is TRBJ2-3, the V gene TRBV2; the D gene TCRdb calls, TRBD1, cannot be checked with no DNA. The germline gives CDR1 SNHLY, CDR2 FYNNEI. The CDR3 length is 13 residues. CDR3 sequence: CASRTGVTDTQYF. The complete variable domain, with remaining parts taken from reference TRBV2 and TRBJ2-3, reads EPEVTQTPSHQVTQMGQEVILRCVPISNHLYFYWYRQILGQKVEFLVSFYNNEISEKSEIFDDQFSVERPDGSNFTLKIRSTKLEDSAMYFCASRTGVTDTQYFGPGTRLTVL.

This chain's CDR3 is CASSERGDGRYNEQFF. V gene TRBV2 combines with J gene TRBJ2-1; TCRdb returns TRBD1, unconfirmable since there is no DNA. The germline V gene encodes CDR1 SNHLY and CDR2 FYNNEI. The CDR3 is 16 residues long.

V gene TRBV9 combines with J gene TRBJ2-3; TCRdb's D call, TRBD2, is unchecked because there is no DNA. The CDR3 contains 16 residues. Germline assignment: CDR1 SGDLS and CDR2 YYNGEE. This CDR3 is CASSTGTGTSDDTQYF. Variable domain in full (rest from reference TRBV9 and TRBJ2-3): DSGVTQTPKHLITATGQRVTLRCSPRSGDLSVYWYQQSLDQGLQFLIQYYNGEERAKGNILERFSAQQFPDLHSELNLSSLELGDSALYFCASSTGTGTSDDTQYFGPGTRLTVL.

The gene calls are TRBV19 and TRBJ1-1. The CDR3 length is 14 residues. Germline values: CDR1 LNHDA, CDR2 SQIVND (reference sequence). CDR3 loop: CASINEKQNTEAFF.

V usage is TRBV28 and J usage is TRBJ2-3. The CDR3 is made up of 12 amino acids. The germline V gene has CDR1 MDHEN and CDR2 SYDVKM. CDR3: CASSLWVDTQYF. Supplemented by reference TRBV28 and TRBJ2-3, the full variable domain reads DVKVTQSSRYLVKRTGEKVFLECVQDMDHENMFWYRQDPGLGLRLIYFSYDVKMKEKGDIPEGYSVSREKKERFSLILESASTNQTSMYLCASSLWVDTQYFGPGTRLTVL.

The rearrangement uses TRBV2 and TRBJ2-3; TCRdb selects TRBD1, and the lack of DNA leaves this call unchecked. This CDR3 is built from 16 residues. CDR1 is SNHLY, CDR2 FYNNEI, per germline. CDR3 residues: CASRPWTGVEADTQYF.

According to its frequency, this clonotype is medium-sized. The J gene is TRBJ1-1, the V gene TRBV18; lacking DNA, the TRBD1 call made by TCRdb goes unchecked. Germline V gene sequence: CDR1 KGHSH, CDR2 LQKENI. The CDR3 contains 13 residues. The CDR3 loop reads CASSDRANTEAFF.

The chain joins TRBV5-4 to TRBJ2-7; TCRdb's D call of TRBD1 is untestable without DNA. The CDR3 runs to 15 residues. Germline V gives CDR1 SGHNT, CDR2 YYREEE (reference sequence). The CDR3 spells CASSLDRGDSYEQYF.

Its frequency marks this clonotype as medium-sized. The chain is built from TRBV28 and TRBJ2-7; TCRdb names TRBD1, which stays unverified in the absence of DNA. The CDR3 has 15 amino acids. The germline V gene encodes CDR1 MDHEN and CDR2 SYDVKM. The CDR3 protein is CASSLGTGDSYEQYF.

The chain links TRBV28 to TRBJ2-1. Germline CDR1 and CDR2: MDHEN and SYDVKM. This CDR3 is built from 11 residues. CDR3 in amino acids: CASSPMDEQFF.

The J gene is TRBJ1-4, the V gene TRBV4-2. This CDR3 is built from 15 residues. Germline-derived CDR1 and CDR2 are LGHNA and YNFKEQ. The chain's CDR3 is CASNRGGERGEKLFF.

CDR3 in amino acids: CSAKGTSGPYEQYF. The chain couples TRBV20-1 to TRBJ2-7; TCRdb reports TRBD2, a call that lacks DNA to check it against. CDR1 is DFQATT and CDR2 is SNEGSKA in the germline V gene (reference sequence). This CDR3 comprises 14 residues.

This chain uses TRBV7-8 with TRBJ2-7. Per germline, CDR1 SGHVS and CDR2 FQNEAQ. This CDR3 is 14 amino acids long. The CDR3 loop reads CASSSPTKPYEQYF.

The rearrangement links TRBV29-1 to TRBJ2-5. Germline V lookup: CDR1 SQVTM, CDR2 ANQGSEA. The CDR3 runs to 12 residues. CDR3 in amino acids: CSVGFLQETQYF.

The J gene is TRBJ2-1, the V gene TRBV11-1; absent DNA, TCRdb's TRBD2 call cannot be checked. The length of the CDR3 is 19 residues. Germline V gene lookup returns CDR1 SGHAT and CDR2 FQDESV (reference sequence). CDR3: CASSLVLVSGHSSYNEQFF.

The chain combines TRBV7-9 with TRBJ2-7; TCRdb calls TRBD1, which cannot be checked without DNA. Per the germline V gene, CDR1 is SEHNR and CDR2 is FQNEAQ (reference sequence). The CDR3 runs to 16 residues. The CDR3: CASSPPEGTGLHEQYF.

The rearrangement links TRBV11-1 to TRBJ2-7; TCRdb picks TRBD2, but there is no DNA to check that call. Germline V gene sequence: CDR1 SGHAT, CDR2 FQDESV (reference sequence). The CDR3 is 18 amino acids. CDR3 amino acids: CASSAKPGLAGKIYEQYF.